A selection of T cell receptor beta chains follows, all from one sample in a study of T cell changes during pregnancy in multiple sclerosis. Assay: immunoSEQ multiplex PCR; the TCRdb copy retains only in-frame clones and omits some. The sample lists approximately 41,000 clones; 94% were seen once. The starting material was CD4+ T cells from peripheral blood mononuclear cells, obtained in the second trimester of pregnancy. The receptor set was obtained from a female donor with multiple sclerosis, enrolled in a pregnancy study. Both conserved end residues are part of each CDR3. A D gene is named only where the DNA matches it firmly. The size entry is marked missing in some rows and otherwise reads once, few, many or a size class.

-,TRBV5-1,TRBD1,TRBJ1-2,15,CASSLAFGQGPGYTF,TGCGCCAGCAGCTTGGCCTTCGGACAGGGACCTGGCTACACCTTC
-,TRBV7-9,-,TRBJ1-5,13,CASGDYSNQPQHF,TGTGCCAGCGGGGACTATAGCAATCAGCCCCAGCATTTT
few,TRBV2,-,TRBJ1-1,13,CASTPSMNTEAFF,TGTGCCAGCACCCCGAGCATGAACACTGAAGCTTTCTTT
once,TRBV5-1,-,TRBJ1-1,15,CASSLESGRNTEAFF,TGCGCCAGCAGCTTGGAATCAGGCCGGAACACTGAAGCTTTCTTT
-,TRBV5-1,-,TRBJ1-1,15,CASSLVGGPNTEAFF,TGCGCCAGCAGCTTGGTGGGGGGACCGAACACTGAAGCTTTCTTT
-,TRBV19,-,TRBJ1-1,14,CASSLRVLDTEAFF,TGTGCCAGTAGTCTCAGGGTTTTGGACACTGAAGCTTTCTTT
-,TRBV18,-,TRBJ2-1,13,CASSPPGRGEQFF,TGTGCCAGCTCACCACCGGGCAGGGGTGAGCAGTTCTTC
-,TRBV29-1,-,TRBJ2-1,15,CSAALGGRGYSEQFF,TGCAGCGCCGCACTAGGGGGGAGGGGGTATAGTGAGCAGTTCTTC
-,TRBV6-5,TRBD1,TRBJ1-1,15,CASSTDRGRNTEAFF,TGTGCCAGCAGTACCGACAGGGGCCGGAACACTGAAGCTTTCTTT
-,TRBV14,TRBD1,TRBJ2-2,15,CASSQRDRVSGELFF,TGTGCCAGCAGCCAGAGGGACAGGGTAAGCGGGGAGCTGTTTTTT
once,TRBV7-8,TRBD1,TRBJ1-4,19,CASSLELRAGGDSNEKLFF,TGTGCCAGCAGCTTAGAATTAAGGGCAGGGGGCGATTCTAATGAAAAACTGTTTTTT
-,TRBV7-6,TRBD2,TRBJ2-1,16,CASSLGTSGSSGEQFF,TGTGCCAGCAGCCTAGGGACTAGCGGGAGTTCGGGGGAGCAGTTCTTC
-,TRBV5-1,TRBD1,TRBJ2-5,13,CASSWDSQETQYF,TGCGCCAGCAGCTGGGACAGCCAAGAGACCCAGTACTTC
-,TRBV10-3,-,TRBJ1-1,13,CAISESGGPEAFF,TGTGCCATCAGTGAGTCGGGGGGGCCTGAAGCTTTCTTT
once,TRBV2,TRBD1,TRBJ1-2,12,CARNRGLDGYTF,TGTGCCAGAAACAGGGGGCTTGATGGCTACACCTTC
-,TRBV28,-,TRBJ1-1,14,CASSPRVQNTEAFF,TGTGCCAGCAGCCCCCGGGTCCAGAACACTGAAGCTTTCTTT
once,TRBV6-6,-,TRBJ2-2,13,CASTPQGTGELFF,TGTGCCAGCACTCCACAGGGCACCGGGGAGCTGTTTTTT
-,TRBV5-8,-,TRBJ2-7,14,CASSLSRGSYEQYF,TGTGCCAGCAGCTTGTCCAGGGGCTCCTACGAGCAGTACTTC
-,TRBV25-1,TRBD1,TRBJ2-1,14,CASAKGAKYNEQFF,TGTGCCAGCGCTAAGGGGGCGAAATACAATGAGCAGTTCTTC
-,TRBV7-7,TRBD1,TRBJ2-5,16,CASAALGTGGQETQYF,TGTGCCAGCGCAGCGTTAGGAACAGGGGGCCAAGAGACCCAGTACTTC
-,TRBV28,-,TRBJ1-5,13,CASSQGNNQPQHF,TGTGCCAGCAGTCAGGGAAACAATCAGCCCCAGCATTTT
-,TRBV6-1,TRBD2,TRBJ2-7,14,CASSESGLAYEQYF,TGTGCCAGCAGTGAGAGCGGACTAGCTTACGAGCAGTACTTC
few,TRBV7-9,TRBD1,TRBJ2-7,18,CASSSFGQGAGIGYEQYF,TGTGCCAGCAGCTCCTTTGGACAGGGTGCAGGAATTGGCTACGAGCAGTACTTC
-,TRBV15,-,TRBJ1-5,15,CATSRQGYSNQPQHF,TGTGCCACCAGCAGACAGGGATATAGCAATCAGCCCCAGCATTTT
-,TRBV6-5,TRBD2,TRBJ2-7,16,CASSSTLAGAAYEQYF,TGTGCCAGCAGTTCAACACTAGCGGGGGCCGCCTACGAGCAGTACTTC
once,TRBV9,TRBD2,TRBJ2-2,18,CASSPHPGGSSNTGELFF,TGTGCCAGCAGCCCCCACCCGGGCGGGAGCTCGAACACCGGGGAGCTGTTTTTT
-,TRBV19,TRBD2,TRBJ2-5,14,CASSTGLATGTQYF,TGTGCCAGTAGTACCGGACTAGCTACGGGGACCCAGTACTTC
few,TRBV4-1,-,TRBJ2-6,19,CASSPLGLQDLSGANVLTF,TGCGCCAGCAGCCCCCTAGGGCTACAGGATCTCTCTGGGGCCAACGTCCTGACTTTC
-,TRBV2,TRBD1,TRBJ2-7,14,CARTGTGGSYEQYF,TGTGCCAGAACCGGGACAGGGGGTTCCTACGAGCAGTACTTC
once,TRBV4-3,TRBD1,TRBJ1-1,16,CASSHYRGRSSTEAFF,TGCGCCAGCAGCCATTACAGGGGGAGGTCGAGCACTGAAGCTTTCTTT
-,TRBV7-2,-,TRBJ2-7,13,CASSLKGAYEQYF,TGTGCCAGCAGCTTAAAGGGGGCCTACGAGCAGTACTTC
-,TRBV10-3,-,TRBJ1-3,13,CAAQGSSGNTIYF,TGTGCCGCCCAGGGGAGCTCTGGAAACACCATATATTTT
-,TRBV11-2,-,TRBJ2-7,14,CASSLDRGLDEQYF,TGTGCCAGCAGCTTAGATCGAGGTCTCGACGAGCAGTACTTC
-,TRBV28,-,TRBJ2-7,16,CASSFSGGRRGYEQYF,TGTGCCAGCAGTTTTTCCGGGGGTAGGAGAGGCTACGAGCAGTACTTC
-,TRBV19,-,TRBJ1-1,14,CASSIGGGGTEAFF,TGTGCCAGTAGTATTGGAGGGGGGGGAACTGAAGCTTTCTTT
-,TRBV9,-,TRBJ2-1,14,CASSVEERAGEQFF,TGTGCCAGCAGCGTAGAGGAAAGGGCGGGTGAGCAGTTCTTC
-,TRBV7-9,TRBD2,TRBJ2-3,14,CASSSGGARDTQYF,TGTGCCAGCAGTAGCGGGGGGGCCCGAGATACGCAGTATTTT
-,TRBV6-1,-,TRBJ1-6,15,CASSRQVEVNSPLHF,TGTGCCAGCAGTCGACAGGTTGAGGTTAATTCACCCCTCCACTTT
-,TRBV10-3,TRBD2,TRBJ2-3,15,CAITQTSGSTDTQYF,TGTGCCATCACCCAGACTAGCGGGAGCACAGATACGCAGTATTTT
-,TRBV5-1,-,TRBJ1-5,13,CASSLWPNQPQHF,TGCGCCAGCAGCTTGTGGCCCAATCAGCCCCAGCATTTT
-,TRBV5-1,TRBD2,TRBJ2-7,12,CASRTSSYEQYF,TGCGCCAGCAGGACTAGCAGCTACGAGCAGTACTTC
-,TRBV2,-,TRBJ1-4,15,CASSEHTTMNEKLFF,TGTGCCAGCAGTGAACATACTACTATGAATGAAAAACTGTTTTTT
-,TRBV28,-,TRBJ1-2,13,CASSLGRDYGYTF,TGTGCCAGCAGCCTTGGGCGGGACTATGGCTACACCTTC
once,TRBV28,TRBD1,TRBJ1-3,14,CASSLRQGVNTIYF,TGTGCCAGCAGTCTTAGACAGGGAGTGAACACCATATATTTT
-,TRBV28,TRBD1,TRBJ1-2,14,CASSLPGTGFGYTF,TGTGCCAGCAGTTTACCCGGGACAGGGTTTGGCTACACCTTC
once,TRBV19,TRBD1,TRBJ2-7,16,CASSIGGTGQSYEQYF,TGTGCCAGTAGTATAGGGGGGACAGGGCAGTCCTACGAGCAGTACTTC
-,TRBV11-3,TRBD2,TRBJ2-1,15,CASSLGLAGSNEQFF,TGTGCCAGCAGCTTAGGGCTAGCGGGCTCCAATGAGCAGTTCTTC
once,TRBV4-1,TRBD1,TRBJ1-3,17,CASSQGSQGARGNTIYF,TGCGCCAGCAGCCAAGGTTCACAGGGGGCGCGAGGAAACACCATATATTTT
-,TRBV28,-,TRBJ2-6,17,CASSLRQGLPGANVLTF,TGTGCCAGCAGTTTACGACAGGGACTTCCTGGGGCCAACGTCCTGACTTTC
-,TRBV7-3,-,TRBJ2-3,13,CASSPTSADTQYF,TGTGCCAGCAGCCCAACAAGCGCAGATACGCAGTATTTT
-,TRBV6-5,-,TRBJ1-4,14,CASSSSATNEKLFF,TGTGCCAGCTCCTCCTCTGCAACTAATGAAAAACTGTTTTTT
-,TRBV7-2,TRBD2,TRBJ2-1,14,CASTQRGGRNEQFF,TGTGCCAGCACCCAGCGGGGGGGTCGCAATGAGCAGTTCTTC
once,TRBV2,TRBD1,TRBJ2-7,15,CASTLGQGGSYEQYF,TGTGCCAGCACCTTGGGACAGGGGGGGTCCTACGAGCAGTACTTC
-,TRBV19,-,TRBJ1-5,13,CASSPGARQPQHF,TGTGCCAGTAGTCCAGGGGCGCGGCAGCCCCAGCATTTT
-,TRBV2,TRBD2,TRBJ2-1,14,CASSGLAGVGEQFF,TGTGCCAGCAGTGGACTAGCGGGCGTAGGTGAGCAGTTCTTC
-,TRBV18,TRBD1,TRBJ1-2,14,CASSPLSTGDGYTF,TGTGCCAGCTCACCACTGTCGACAGGGGATGGCTACACCTTC
-,TRBV5-4,TRBD1,TRBJ2-2,15,CASSTRSGGLGELFF,TGTGCCAGCAGCACTCGCTCAGGGGGTTTAGGGGAGCTGTTTTTT
-,TRBV14,-,TRBJ1-1,13,CASSRTVLTEAFF,TGTGCCAGCAGTCGGACAGTTCTAACTGAAGCTTTCTTT
few,TRBV2,TRBD1,TRBJ2-5,14,CASKLKGQQETQYF,TGTGCCAGCAAATTAAAGGGACAGCAAGAGACCCAGTACTTC
-,TRBV29-1,-,TRBJ2-6,13,CSVRGSGANVLTF,TGCAGCGTGAGGGGGTCTGGGGCCAACGTCCTGACTTTC